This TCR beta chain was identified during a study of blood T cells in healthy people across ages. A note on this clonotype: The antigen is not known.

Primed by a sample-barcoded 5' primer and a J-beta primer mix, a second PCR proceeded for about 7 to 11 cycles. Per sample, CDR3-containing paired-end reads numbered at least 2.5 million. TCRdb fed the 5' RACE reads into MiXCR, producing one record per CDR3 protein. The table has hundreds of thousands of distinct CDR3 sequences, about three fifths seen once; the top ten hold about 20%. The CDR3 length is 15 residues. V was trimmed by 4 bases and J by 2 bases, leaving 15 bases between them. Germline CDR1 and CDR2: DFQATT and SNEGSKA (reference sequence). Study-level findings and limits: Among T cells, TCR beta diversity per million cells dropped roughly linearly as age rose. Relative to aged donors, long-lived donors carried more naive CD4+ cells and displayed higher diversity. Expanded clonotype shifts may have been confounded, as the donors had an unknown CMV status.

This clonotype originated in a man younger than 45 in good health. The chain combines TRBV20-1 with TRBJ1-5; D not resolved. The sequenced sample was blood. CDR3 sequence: CSAIVAPTGNQPQHF. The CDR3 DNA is TGCAGTGCTATCGTGGCGCCGACTGGCAATCAGCCCCAGCATTTT.